These 14 T cell receptor beta chains came from one sample sequenced in a study of shared clonotypes between healthy human individuals. Profiling relied on immunoSEQ multiplex PCR, and the TCRdb table lists in-frame clones only, not all of them. The repertoire consists of about 2.3 million clones, with around 92% occurring once and the leading ten covering approximately 0.41%. The source material was naive CD4+ T cells from PBMCs. The subset denotes: CD45RA+ positively selected. These receptors came from a man between 18 and 35 years old in good health. Some clones in this sample may be carry-over from other donors' samples.

The chain recombines TRBV27 with TRBJ2-3, with 12 positions matching TRBD2. Germline trimming cut 2 bases from V and 0 bases from J; bases unmatched to any gene: 9. This CDR3 contains 19 residues. CDR1 and CDR2 (germline): MNHEY, SMNVEV (reference sequence). This CDR3 reads CASSLTWASGRASTDTQYF. In DNA, the CDR3 is TGTGCCAGCAGTTTAACGTGGGCTAGCGGGAGGGCTAGCACAGATACGCAGTATTTT.

The V and J genes are TRBV11-3 and TRBJ2-2; the match to TRBD2 covers 7 bases. With 4 bases clipped from V and 0 bases from J, the junction kept 5 bases outside the gene matches. Germline CDR1 is SGHNT and CDR2 is YENEEA. This CDR3 comprises 16 residues. CDR3: CASSSGLGANTGELFF. The DNA for the CDR3 is TGTGCCAGCAGCTCCGGACTAGGGGCGAACACCGGGGAGCTGTTTTTT.

J is TRBJ2-6 and V is TRBV5-4; no definite D call. V was shortened by 4 bases and J by 0 bases, with 14 bases between the two germline ends. This CDR3 spans 17 amino acids. Germline-derived CDR1 and CDR2 are SGHNT and YYREEE (reference sequence). The DNA for the CDR3 is TGTGCCAGCAGCAAGCCGGGCCGCCCCTCTGGGGCCAACGTCCTGACTTTC. Translating gives CASSKPGRPSGANVLTF.

This clone was counted between two and nine times. The chain has TRBV5-1 and TRBJ2-7; TRBD1 matches at 7 bases. Germline-derived CDR1 and CDR2 are SGHRS and YFSETQ. Trimming at V came to 0 bases and at J to 2 bases, leaving 8 bases not matched to a gene. CDR3 size: 16 residues. This chain's CDR3 is CASSLAWGTVTYEQYF. The DNA of the CDR3 is TGCGCCAGCAGCTTGGCCTGGGGGACAGTGACCTACGAGCAGTACTTC.

This rearrangement joins TRBV2 to TRBJ2-7; TRBD2 might be the D (6 bases). CDR1 is SNHLY and CDR2 is FYNNEI in the germline V gene. Trimming removed 3 bases from V and 1 base from J, with 13 bases in between. The CDR3 consists of 15 residues. In nucleotides, the CDR3 is TGTGCCAGCAGTGAGGGAGGCGGGATATCCTACGAGCAGTACTTC. Translated, it gives CASSEGGGISYEQYF.

This rearrangement joins TRBV5-1 to TRBJ1-1; D might be TRBD1 (5 bases). CDR3 length equals 15 residues. Germline V gives CDR1 SGHRS, CDR2 YFSETQ. Deletions cut 0 bases from V and 4 bases from J, with 13 bases between. The CDR3 here is CASSLGLGGLTEAFF. CDR3 in DNA: TGCGCCAGCAGCTTGGGTCTCGGGGGTCTCACTGAAGCTTTCTTT.

The gene calls are TRBV4-2 and TRBJ2-2, with TRBD2 identical over 8 bases. CDR3 length: 16 residues. The germline CDR1 and CDR2 sequences are LGHNA and YNFKEQ. V was pared by 1 base and J by 9 bases, with 10 bases of the junction left unmatched. In nucleotides, the CDR3 is TGTGCCAGCAGCCAAGTCTTGGGTAGCGGGATATGGGAGCTGTTTTTT. Its protein product is CASSQVLGSGIWELFF.

A single count supports this clone. The J gene is TRBJ2-7, the V gene TRBV6-1; 7 bases line up with TRBD2. The J segment lost 2 bases and the V segment lost 6 bases, leaving 4 bases of the junction unmatched. Germline CDR1 and CDR2: MNHNS and SASEGT. This CDR3 region has 13 residues. The CDR3: CASRERGPYEQYF. In DNA, the CDR3 is TGTGCCAGCAGGGAGCGGGGACCCTACGAGCAGTACTTC.

The chain links TRBV2 to TRBJ2-5; D is ambiguous. This CDR3 region has 13 residues. Looked up from germline, CDR1 is SNHLY and CDR2 is FYNNEI. The V end lost 7 bases, the J end lost 5 bases, and 14 bases lay between the germline ends. CDR3 in amino acids: CASKVTTIETQYF. The CDR3 DNA follows: TGTGCCAGCAAAGTAACGACGATTGAGACCCAGTACTTC.

This clone was seen just once. V gene TRBV10-2 combines with J gene TRBJ2-1; no firm D call. The germline gives CDR1 WSHSY, CDR2 SAAADI. The ends were cut back, 4 bases at V and 2 bases at J, with 9 bases in the middle. CDR3 length equals 14 residues. CDR3 region: CASSGTETYNEQFF. The CDR3 region has the DNA TGCGCCAGCAGTGGAACGGAGACCTACAATGAGCAGTTCTTC.

The V call is TRBV6-4, the J call TRBJ2-3; 7 nucleotides agree with TRBD1. This CDR3 comprises 15 residues. Germline-derived CDR1 and CDR2 are MRHNA and SNTAGT. After removal of 10 bases from V and 4 bases from J, the junction contained 14 bases not matched to a gene. The CDR3 nucleotides are TGTGCCACCAGCACTAACAGGGGAGCTTCAGATACGCAGTATTTT. Translating it yields CATSTNRGASDTQYF.

J is TRBJ2-1 and V is TRBV7-2; 7 bases agree with TRBD1. The CDR3 loop spans 14 amino acids. The trim removed 4 bases at V and 9 bases at J, leaving 9 bases unmatched. Germline CDR1 SGHTA, CDR2 FQGNSA. CDR3: CASSSRQGEGEQFF. In DNA, the CDR3 is TGTGCCAGCAGCTCGAGACAGGGAGAAGGTGAGCAGTTCTTC.

The rearrangement joins TRBV7-2 to TRBJ2-5; D unresolved. The germline CDR1 and CDR2 sequences are SGHTA and FQGNSA. This CDR3 comprises 14 residues. Trimming took off 4 bases at V and 3 bases at J, with 12 bases between the two ends. CDR3 amino acids: CASSSRSGKETQYF. CDR3 nucleotide sequence: TGTGCCAGCAGCTCCCGTTCTGGGAAAGAGACCCAGTACTTC.

In its sample, this clone was seen a few times. CDR3 region: CASSSQGNTGELFF. Here the CDR3 DNA reads TGTGCCAGCAGCTCGCAGGGGAACACCGGGGAGCTGTTTTTT. V gene TRBV7-3 combines with J gene TRBJ2-2, with D possibly being TRBD1 (5 bases). Trimming removed 4 bases from V and 1 base from J, with 7 bases in between. CDR1 SGHTA and CDR2 FQGTGA come from the germline V gene. CDR3 length: 14 residues.